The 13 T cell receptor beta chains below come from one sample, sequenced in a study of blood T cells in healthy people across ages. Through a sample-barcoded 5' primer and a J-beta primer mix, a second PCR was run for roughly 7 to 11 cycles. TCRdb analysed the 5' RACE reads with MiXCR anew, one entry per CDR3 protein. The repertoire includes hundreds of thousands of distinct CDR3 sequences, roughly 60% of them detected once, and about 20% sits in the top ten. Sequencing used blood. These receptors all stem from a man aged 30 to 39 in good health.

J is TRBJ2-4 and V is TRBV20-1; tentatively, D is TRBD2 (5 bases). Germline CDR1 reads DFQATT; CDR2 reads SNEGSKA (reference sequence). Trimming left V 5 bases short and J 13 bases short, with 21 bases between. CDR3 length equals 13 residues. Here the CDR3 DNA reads TGCAGTGCTTACGACTCCCTCGGAGGCGGGCAGTACTTC. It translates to CSAYDSLGGGQYF.

This chain's CDR3 is CSAGHPSNQPQHF. Written as DNA, the CDR3 is TGCAGTGCAGGACACCCCAGCAATCAGCCCCAGCATTTT. The chain combines TRBV20-1 with TRBJ1-5; D perhaps matches TRBD1 (5 bases). Germline CDR1 and CDR2: DFQATT and SNEGSKA (reference sequence). V was pared by 6 bases and J by 1 base, with 10 bases between. The CDR3 runs 13 residues.

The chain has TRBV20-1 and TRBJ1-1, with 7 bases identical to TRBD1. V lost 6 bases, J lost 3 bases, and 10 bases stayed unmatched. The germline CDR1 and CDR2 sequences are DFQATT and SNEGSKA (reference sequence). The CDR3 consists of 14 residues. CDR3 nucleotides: TGCAGTGCAACCCAGGCAGGGGGAGACACTGAAGCTTTCTTT. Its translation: CSATQAGGDTEAFF.

CDR3 sequence: CAISTDRVNQPQHF. In DNA form, the CDR3 reads TGTGCCATCAGTACGGACAGGGTTAACCAGCCCCAGCATTTT. This chain uses TRBV10-3 with TRBJ1-5; 8 nucleotides line up with TRBD1. With V trimmed by 5 bases and J by 7 bases, 7 bases remained unmatched. The CDR3 runs to 14 residues. Germline lookup yields CDR1 ENHRY and CDR2 SYGVKD.

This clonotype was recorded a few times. DNA of the CDR3: TGTGCCAGCAGCCTTGTAAGGGCATGGGCTGGGAACAATGAGCAGTTCTTC. Translating it yields CASSLVRAWAGNNEQFF. The chain combines TRBV5-6 with TRBJ2-1; D is uncertain. The CDR3 runs to 17 residues. Trimming stripped 4 bases from V and 5 bases from J, with 22 bases between. Germline-derived CDR1 and CDR2 are SGHDT and YYEEEE. The full variable domain, its missing parts supplied by reference TRBV5-6 and TRBJ2-1, is DAGVTQSPTHLIKTRGQQVTLRCSPKSGHDTVSWYQQALGQGPQFIFQYYEEEERQRGNFPDRFSGHQFPNYSSELNVNALLLGDSALYLCASSLVRAWAGNNEQFFGPGTRLTVL.

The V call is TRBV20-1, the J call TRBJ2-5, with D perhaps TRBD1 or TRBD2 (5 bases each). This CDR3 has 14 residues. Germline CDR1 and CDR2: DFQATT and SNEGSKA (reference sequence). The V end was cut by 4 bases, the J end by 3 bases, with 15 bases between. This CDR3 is CSAIGLGTKETQYF. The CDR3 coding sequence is TGCAGTGCTATAGGTCTCGGGACCAAAGAGACCCAGTACTTC.

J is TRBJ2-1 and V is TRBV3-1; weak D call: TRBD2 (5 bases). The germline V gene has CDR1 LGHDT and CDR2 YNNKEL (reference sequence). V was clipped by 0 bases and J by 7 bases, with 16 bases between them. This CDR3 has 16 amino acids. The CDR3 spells CASSQDTGTDTNEQFF. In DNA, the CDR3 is TGTGCCAGCAGCCAAGATACGGGAACAGACACGAATGAGCAGTTCTTC.

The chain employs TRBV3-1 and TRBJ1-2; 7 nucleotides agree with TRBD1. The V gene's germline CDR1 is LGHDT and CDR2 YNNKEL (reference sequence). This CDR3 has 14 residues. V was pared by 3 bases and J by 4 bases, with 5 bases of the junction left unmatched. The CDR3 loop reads CASSQPDRAYGYTF. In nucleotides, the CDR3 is TGTGCCAGCAGCCAGCCCGACAGGGCCTATGGCTACACCTTC. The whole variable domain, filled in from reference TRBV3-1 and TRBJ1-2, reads DTAVSQTPKYLVTQMGNDKSIKCEQNLGHDTMYWYKQDSKKFLKIMFSYNNKELIINETVPNRFSPKSPDKAHLNLHINSLELGDSAVYFCASSQPDRAYGYTFGSGTRLTVV.

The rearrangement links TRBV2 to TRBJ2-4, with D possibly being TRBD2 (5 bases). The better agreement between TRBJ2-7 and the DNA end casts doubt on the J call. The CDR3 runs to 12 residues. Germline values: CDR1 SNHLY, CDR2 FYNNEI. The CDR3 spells CASCSSAGEQYF. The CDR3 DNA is TGTGCCAGCTGTAGTTCGGCGGGCGAGCAGTACTTC.

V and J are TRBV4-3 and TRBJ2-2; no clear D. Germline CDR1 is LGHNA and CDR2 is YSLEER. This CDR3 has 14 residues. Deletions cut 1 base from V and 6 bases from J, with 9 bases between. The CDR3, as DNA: TGCGCCAGCAGCCAAGGAGCCGGAGCCGGGGAGCTGTTTTTT. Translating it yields CASSQGAGAGELFF.

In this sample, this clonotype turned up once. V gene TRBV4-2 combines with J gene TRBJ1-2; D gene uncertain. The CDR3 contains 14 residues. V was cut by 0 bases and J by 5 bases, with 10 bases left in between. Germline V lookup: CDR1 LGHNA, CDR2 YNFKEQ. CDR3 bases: TGTGCCAGCAGCCAAGATGAGGGTCCTTATGGCTACACCTTC. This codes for CASSQDEGPYGYTF.

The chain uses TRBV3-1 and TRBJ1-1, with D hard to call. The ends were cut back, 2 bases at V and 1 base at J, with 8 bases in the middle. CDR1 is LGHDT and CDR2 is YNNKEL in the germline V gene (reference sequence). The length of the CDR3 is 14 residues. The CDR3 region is CASSQSDGNTEAFF. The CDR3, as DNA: TGTGCCAGCAGCCAATCGGACGGGAACACTGAAGCTTTCTTT.

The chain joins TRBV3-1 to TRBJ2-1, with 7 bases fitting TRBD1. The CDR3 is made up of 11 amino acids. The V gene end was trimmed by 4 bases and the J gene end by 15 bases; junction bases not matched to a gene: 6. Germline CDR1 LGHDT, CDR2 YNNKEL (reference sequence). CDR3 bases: TGTGCCAGCAGCCCTTGGGACAGATTGTTCTTC. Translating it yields CASSPWDRLFF.